The T cell receptor beta chain described here comes from a study of T cell responses to AZD1222 COVID-19 vaccine (TCRdb year 2021). With respect to the entire study: AZD1222 recipients with second doses at about 4 weeks or about 12 weeks were pooled, because spike-specific TCR depth and breadth did not differ between schedules. TCR sequencing was performed for about 250 trial participants, of whom roughly 200 were given two doses of AZD1222 and 26 were given two doses of MenACWY control vaccine. Trial participants were enrolled by age into subgroups of 18-55, 56-69 and 70-plus years, and around 150, 29 and 61 TCR-sequenced participants, respectively, were included in these subgroups.

What the study reported, not specific to this receptor: No day 14 peak-response samples were available, so repertoires were characterized only after the peak T cell response. Epitopes outside the regions mutated in the B.1.351 and B.1.1.7 variants were reportedly recognized by nearly half of the unique spike-specific TCRs. Conclusions about previously exposed vaccinees were limited because only a handful of AZD1222 recipients were SARS-CoV-2 seropositive at baseline. Most participants were white British and females outnumbered males, and the authors suggested that clonal diversity may have been underestimated. A significant rise in spike-specific TCR breadth and depth was observed after two AZD1222 doses relative to day 0 and relative to MenACWY recipients. In the small 56-69-year group, the increase in depth fell short of significance, most likely because of low power. The vaccine-associated CD4 TCRs covered the entire spike protein, and the dominant responses fell in regions 160-218 and 743-854.

The time point label of this sample denotes: baseline before first vaccination. Samples from vaccinated people were obtained from the UK trials COV001 and COV002, which included a single-blind randomized controlled phase 2/3 trial of AZD1222 (ChAdOx1 nCoV-19) in healthy adults. For TCRbeta chain sequencing, PBMC samples from trial participants were taken at day 0 and at day 28 after the second dose. About this clone itself: The clone's antigen remains unknown. The sample holds no much larger clone one base away, and base qualities are not on file.

The CDR3 regions of human TCRbeta chains were analyzed by immunosequencing. In the authors' own workflow: Repertoire TCRs were matched against a reference library of SARS-CoV-2-specific TCRs generated with the MIRA antigen-specificity platform. Breadth was defined as the fraction of unique TCRs that were SARS-CoV-2-associated, and depth was defined as the fraction of total T cells that were SARS-CoV-2-associated. Using the MIRA data, every spike-specific TCR was mapped to the spike region that the TCR reacted to and assigned to either a CD4 or a CD8 class. Log10-transformed breadth and depth values were compared by one-way ANOVA with Sidak's multiple comparisons tests. In TCRdb, the immuneACCESS table is reduced to in-frame sequences with V and J assigned. These tables do not hold every clone; where another copy was compared, an unresolved V gene accounts for under half, and the others remain unexplained. D and trimming were read from the DNA, whereas the V and J calls and clone size are those reported in that table. In this sample the table shows about 100,000 clones, roughly 93% of which occur a single time. More than 4% of the sample goes to the ten largest clones.

The receptor's source is an adult in good health. The source material was peripheral blood, sampled on day 0 of AZD1222 vaccination.

The nucleotide sequence is TGTGCCAGCAGCCAAGCAGGAGGGGGTGAAGCTTTCTTT. Its product reads: CASSQAGGGEAFF. The chain joins TRBV3-1 (or the pseudogene TRBV3-2) to TRBJ1-1; the D gene is perhaps TRBD1, on 6 matching bases. The CDR3 covers 13 residues, taking in both the cysteine and the phenylalanine. Just CDR3 DNA is preserved here, 39 bases in frame from base 1. As encoded in the germline V gene (reference sequence), CDR1 is LGHDT while CDR2 is YNNKEL. V is shortened by 1 base, J by 7 bases, and the region joining them spans 10 bases.